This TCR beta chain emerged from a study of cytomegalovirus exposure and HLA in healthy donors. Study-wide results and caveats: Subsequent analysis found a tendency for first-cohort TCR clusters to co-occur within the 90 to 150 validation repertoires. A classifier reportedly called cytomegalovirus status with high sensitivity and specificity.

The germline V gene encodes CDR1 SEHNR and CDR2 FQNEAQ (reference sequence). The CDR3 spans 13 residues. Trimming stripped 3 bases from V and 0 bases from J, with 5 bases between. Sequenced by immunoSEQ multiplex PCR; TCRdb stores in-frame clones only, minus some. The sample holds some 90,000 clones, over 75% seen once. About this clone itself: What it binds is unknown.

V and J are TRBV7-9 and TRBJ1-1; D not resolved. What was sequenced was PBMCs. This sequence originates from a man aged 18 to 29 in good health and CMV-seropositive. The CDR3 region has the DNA TGTGCCAGCAGCTTGAGCATGAACACTGAAGCTTTCTTT. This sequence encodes CASSLSMNTEAFF.